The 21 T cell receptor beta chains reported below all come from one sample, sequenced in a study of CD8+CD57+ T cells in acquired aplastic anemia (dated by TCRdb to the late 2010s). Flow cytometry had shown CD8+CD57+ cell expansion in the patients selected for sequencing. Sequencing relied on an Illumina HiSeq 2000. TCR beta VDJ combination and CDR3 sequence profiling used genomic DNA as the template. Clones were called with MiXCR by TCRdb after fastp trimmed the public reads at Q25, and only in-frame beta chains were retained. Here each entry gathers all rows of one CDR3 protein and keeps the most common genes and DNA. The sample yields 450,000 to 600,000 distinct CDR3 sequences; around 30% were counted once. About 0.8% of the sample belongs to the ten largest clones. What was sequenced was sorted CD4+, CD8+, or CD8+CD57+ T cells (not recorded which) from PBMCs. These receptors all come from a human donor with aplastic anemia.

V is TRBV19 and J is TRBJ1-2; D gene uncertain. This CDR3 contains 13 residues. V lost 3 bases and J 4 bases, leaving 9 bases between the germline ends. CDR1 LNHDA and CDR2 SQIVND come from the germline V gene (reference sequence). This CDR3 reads CASSIPGFYGYTF. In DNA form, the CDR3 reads TGTGCCAGTAGTATTCCCGGGTTCTATGGCTACACCTTC.

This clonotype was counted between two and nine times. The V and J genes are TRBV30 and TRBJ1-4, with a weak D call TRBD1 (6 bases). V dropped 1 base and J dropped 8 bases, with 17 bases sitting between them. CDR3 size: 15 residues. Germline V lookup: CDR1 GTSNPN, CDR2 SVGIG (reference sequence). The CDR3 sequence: CAWSGTGWSWEKLFF. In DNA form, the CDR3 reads TGTGCCTGGAGTGGAACAGGGTGGAGTTGGGAAAAACTGTTTTTT.

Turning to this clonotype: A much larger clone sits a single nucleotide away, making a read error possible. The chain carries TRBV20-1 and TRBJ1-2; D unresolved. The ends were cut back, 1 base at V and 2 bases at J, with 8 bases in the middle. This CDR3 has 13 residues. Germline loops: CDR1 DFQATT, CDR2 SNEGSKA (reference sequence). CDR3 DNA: TGCAGTGCTAGAGCTGAGTCCAACTATGGCTACACCTTC. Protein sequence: CSARAESNYGYTF.

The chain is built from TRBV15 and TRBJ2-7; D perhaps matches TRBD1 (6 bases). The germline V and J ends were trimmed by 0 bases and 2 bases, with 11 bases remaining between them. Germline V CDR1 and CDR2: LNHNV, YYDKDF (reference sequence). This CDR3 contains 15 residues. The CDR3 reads CATSRDSHRAYEQYV. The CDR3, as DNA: TGTGCCACCAGCAGAGATAGCCACAGGGCCTACGAGCAGTACGTC.

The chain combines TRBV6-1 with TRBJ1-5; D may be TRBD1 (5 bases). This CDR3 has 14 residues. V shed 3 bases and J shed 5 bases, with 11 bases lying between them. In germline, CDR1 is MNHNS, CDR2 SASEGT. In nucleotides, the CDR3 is TGTGCCAGCAGTGACCAGGGTAGGGATCAGCCCCAGCATTTT. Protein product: CASSDQGRDQPQHF.

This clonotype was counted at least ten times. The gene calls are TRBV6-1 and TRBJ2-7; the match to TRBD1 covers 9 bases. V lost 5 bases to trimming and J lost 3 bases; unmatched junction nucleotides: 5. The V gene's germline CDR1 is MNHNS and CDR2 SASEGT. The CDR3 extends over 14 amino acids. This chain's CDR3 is CASSSGTGLYEQYF. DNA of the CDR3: TGTGCCAGCAGTTCCGGGACAGGGCTCTACGAGCAGTACTTC.

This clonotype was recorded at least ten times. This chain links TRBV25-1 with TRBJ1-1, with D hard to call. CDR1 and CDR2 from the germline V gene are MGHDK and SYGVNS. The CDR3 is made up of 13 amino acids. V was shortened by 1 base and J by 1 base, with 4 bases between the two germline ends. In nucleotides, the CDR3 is TGTGCCAGCAGTGAATTGCAGAACACTGAAGCTTTCTTT. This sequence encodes CASSELQNTEAFF.

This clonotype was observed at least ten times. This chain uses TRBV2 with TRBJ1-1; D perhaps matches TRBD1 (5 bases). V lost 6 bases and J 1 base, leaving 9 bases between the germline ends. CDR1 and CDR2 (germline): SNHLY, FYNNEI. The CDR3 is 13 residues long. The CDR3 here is CASRWDPNTEAFF. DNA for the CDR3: TGTGCCAGCAGATGGGACCCGAACACTGAAGCTTTCTTT.

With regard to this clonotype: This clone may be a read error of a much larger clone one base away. CDR3 amino acids: CASSQSVWGHEQYF. CDR3 coding DNA: TGTGCCAGCAGCCAATCAGTCTGGGGGCACGAGCAGTACTTC. The rearrangement joins TRBV10-1 to TRBJ2-7; D possibly corresponds to TRBD1 (6 bases). The CDR3 spans 14 residues. Germline lookup yields CDR1 WNHNN and CDR2 SYGVQD (reference sequence).

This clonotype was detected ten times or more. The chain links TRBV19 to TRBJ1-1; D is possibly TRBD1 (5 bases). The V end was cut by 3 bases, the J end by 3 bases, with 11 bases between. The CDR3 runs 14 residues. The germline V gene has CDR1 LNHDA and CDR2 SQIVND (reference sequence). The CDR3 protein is CASSILGGDTEAFF. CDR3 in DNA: TGTGCCAGTAGTATCTTGGGAGGGGACACTGAAGCTTTCTTT.

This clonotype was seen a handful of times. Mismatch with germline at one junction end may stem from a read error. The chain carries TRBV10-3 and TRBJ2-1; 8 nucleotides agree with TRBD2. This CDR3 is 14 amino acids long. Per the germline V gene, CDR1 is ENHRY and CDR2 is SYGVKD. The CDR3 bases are TGTGCCAGCAGTACCGGGACTAGTTCAGGTGAGCAGTTCTTC. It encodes CASSTGTSSGEQFF.

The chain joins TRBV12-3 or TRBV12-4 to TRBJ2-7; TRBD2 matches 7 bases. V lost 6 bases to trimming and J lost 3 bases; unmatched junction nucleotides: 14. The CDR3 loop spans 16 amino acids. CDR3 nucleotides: TGTGCCAGCAGCCCAGGCGGGGGACGGGGAGTCTACGAGCAGTACTTC. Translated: CASSPGGGRGVYEQYF.

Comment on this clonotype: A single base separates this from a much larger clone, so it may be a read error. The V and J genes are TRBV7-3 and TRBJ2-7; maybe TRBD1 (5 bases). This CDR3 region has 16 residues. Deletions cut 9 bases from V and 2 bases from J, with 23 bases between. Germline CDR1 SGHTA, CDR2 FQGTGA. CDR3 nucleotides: TGTGCCAGTAGTTTCTCACGACAGTTCCAACCCTACGAGCAGTACTTC. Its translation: CASSFSRQFQPYEQYF.

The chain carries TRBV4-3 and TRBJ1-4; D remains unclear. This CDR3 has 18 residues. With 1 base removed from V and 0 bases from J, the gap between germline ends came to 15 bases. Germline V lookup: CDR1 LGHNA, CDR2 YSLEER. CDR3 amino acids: CASSQAHDGTATNEKLFF. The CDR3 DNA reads TGCGCCAGCAGCCAAGCCCACGACGGTACTGCAACTAATGAAAAACTGTTTTTT.

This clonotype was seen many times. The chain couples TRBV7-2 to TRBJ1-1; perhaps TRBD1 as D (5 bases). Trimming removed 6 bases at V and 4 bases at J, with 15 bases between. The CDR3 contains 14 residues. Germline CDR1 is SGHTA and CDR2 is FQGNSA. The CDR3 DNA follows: TGTGCCAGCAGTGACAGACCCCAGAGCACTGAAGCTTTCTTT. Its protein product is CASSDRPQSTEAFF. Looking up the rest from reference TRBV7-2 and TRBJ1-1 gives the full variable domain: GAGVSQSPSNKVTEKGKDVELRCDPISGHTALYWYRQSLGQGLEFLIYFQGNSAPDKSGLPSDRFSAERTGGSVSTLTIQRTQQEDSAVYLCASSDRPQSTEAFFGQGTRLTVV.

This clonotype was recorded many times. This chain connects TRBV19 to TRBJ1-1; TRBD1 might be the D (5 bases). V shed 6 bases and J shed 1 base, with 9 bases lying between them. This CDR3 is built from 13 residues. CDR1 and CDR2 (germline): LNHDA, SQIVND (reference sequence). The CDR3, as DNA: TGTGCCAGTAGCTATGGGGGGAACACTGAAGCTTTCTTT. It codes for CASSYGGNTEAFF.

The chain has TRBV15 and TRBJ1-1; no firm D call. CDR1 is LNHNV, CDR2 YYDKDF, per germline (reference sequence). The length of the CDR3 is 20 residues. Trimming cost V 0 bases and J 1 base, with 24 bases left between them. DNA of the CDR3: TGTGCCACCAGCAGAGATCTGTATGGGCTACGAACTGAAGGGAACACTGAAGCTTTCTTT. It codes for CATSRDLYGLRTEGNTEAFF.

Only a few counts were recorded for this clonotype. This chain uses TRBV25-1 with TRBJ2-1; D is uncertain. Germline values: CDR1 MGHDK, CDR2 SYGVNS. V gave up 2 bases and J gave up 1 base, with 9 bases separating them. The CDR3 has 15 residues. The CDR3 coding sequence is TGTGCCAGCAGTGAACTGGGATCATCCTACAATGAGCAGTTCTTC. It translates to CASSELGSSYNEQFF. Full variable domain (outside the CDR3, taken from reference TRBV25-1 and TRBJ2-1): EADIYQTPRYLVIGTGKKITLECSQTMGHDKMYWYQQDPGMELHLIHYSYGVNSTEKGDLSSESTVSRIRTEHFPLTLESARPSHTSQYLCASSELGSSYNEQFFGPGTRLTVL.

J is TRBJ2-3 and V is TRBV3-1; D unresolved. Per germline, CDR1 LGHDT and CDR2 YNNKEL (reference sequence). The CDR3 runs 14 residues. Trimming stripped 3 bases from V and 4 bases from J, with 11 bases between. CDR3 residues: CASSHTPGPDTQYF. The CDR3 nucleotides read TGTGCCAGCAGCCATACTCCGGGCCCAGATACGCAGTATTTT.

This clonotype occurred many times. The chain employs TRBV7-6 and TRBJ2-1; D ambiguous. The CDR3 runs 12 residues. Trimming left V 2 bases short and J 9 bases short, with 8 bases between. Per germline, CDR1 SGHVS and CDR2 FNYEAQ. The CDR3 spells CASSLLSTEQFF. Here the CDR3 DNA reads TGTGCCAGCAGCTTATTATCAACTGAGCAGTTCTTC.

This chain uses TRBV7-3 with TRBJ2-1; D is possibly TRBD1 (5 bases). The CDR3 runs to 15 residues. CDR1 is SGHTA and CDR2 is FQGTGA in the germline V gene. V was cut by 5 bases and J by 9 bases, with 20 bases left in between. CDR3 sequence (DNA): TGTGCCAGCAGCGTTCAGGGAACACCTCTCTTTGAGCAGTTCTTC. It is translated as CASSVQGTPLFEQFF.